This entry is about one T cell receptor (beta chain). This entry belongs to a study of blood T cell repertoires in COVID-19. About the study: There were acute and convalescent COVID-19 samples, and they came from the United States, Italy and Spain.

The germline V gene encodes CDR1 SGHRS and CDR2 YFSETQ. The CDR3 has 12 residues. V was trimmed by 6 bases and J by 3 bases, leaving 9 bases between them. The data were produced by immunoSEQ multiplex PCR, yet TCRdb's version contains in-frame clones alone and is incomplete. The data contain about 240,000 clones, approximately 90% of them singletons. The cohort comprised adults aged roughly 18 to 90 years residing in 20 to 25 US areas. Cohort allocation depended upon clinical history that participants reported. Recovery among Cohort 3 donors was established by two negative PCRs, clearance, or symptom resolution.

This sequence joins TRBV5-1 and TRBJ1-1, with TRBD1 as a possible D gene (6 bases). This clonotype originated in a woman in her twenties or thirties who had recovered from COVID-19. Sequencing was done on a sample of PBMCs or T cells enriched from blood (not recorded which). This chain's CDR3 is CASTDSHTEAFF. The CDR3 DNA is TGCGCCAGCACGGACAGTCACACTGAAGCTTTCTTT.